Here is one T cell receptor beta chain with its context. Its cognate antigen has yet to be identified. Base quality data are lacking; no much larger clone is found one base away. In light of the paper, this sample's time point label describes: individuals recovered from natural SARS-CoV-2 infection. The immunoSEQ Assay was used to sequence TCRbeta CDR3 regions. After extraction, genomic DNA underwent amplification by bias-controlled multiplex PCR, followed by high-throughput sequencing. Per the source publication's procedure: Collapsing and filtering of sequences were performed to quantify the absolute abundance of each unique TCRbeta CDR3 region. T cell fraction was estimated by normalization of TCRbeta template counts to usable DNA, with usable DNA being measured through amplification of reference genes present in all nucleated cells. Repertoire TCRs were annotated as SARS-CoV-2-specific when V gene, CDR3 amino acid sequence and J gene were exactly matched to a known reactive TCR set. MIRA supplied the reference SARS-CoV-2 TCR set, which was filtered for enrichment in COVID-19-positive ImmuneCODE repertoires so that public or cross-reactive TCRs were removed. Drawing on the MIRA antigens, annotated TCRs were analysed further at the level of specific ORF or position within ORF. Breadth was defined as annotated unique rearrangements over total unique productive rearrangements; depth was the summed frequency of those rearrangements. Two-sided Wilcoxon rank-sum tests were applied when comparing TCR breadth between groups. TCRdb retrieved this table from immuneACCESS and kept in-frame rearrangements only. Not all clones are present; in checked studies, unresolved V genes account for under half, and no reason is known for the remainder. That table furnishes V, J and clone size, whereas the DNA furnished D and trimming. In this sample the table shows about 350,000 clones, roughly nine tenths of which occur a single time. The ten top clones hold about 3.9% of the sample.

CDR1 and CDR2 (MNHEY, SMNVEV) derive from the germline V gene (reference sequence). Trimming accounts for 5 bases at V and 8 bases at J, while the number of junction bases matched to no gene is 8. The CDR3 covers 13 residues, taking in both the cysteine and the phenylalanine. Just the 39-base CDR3 DNA is kept, in frame starting at base 1. The sample is drawn from a study of Ad26.COV2.S vaccination and SARS-CoV-2 variants (dated by TCRdb to the early 2020s). With regard to the full study: TCRbeta repertoire sequencing served as the tool for gauging how specific and how broad the SARS-CoV-2-reactive T cell receptors were following Ad26.COV2.S vaccination. A total of 32 samples were included in the TCR-sequenced set, comprising around 19 Ad26.COV2.S vaccine recipients, 5 placebo recipients and 8 SARS-CoV-2 convalescent individuals.

What the research found in general, with its limitations: Substantial breadth of spike-specific CD8+ and CD4+ T cell responses was reported after vaccination. It was noted by the authors that total T cell responses may have been underestimated by the TCR breadth and depth analyses. Higher spike-specific TCR breadth was observed in Ad26.COV2.S recipients than in placebo recipients (P = 0.0014). Non-spike TCR breadth was comparable between vaccine and placebo recipients, consistent with the vaccine containing only spike.

Source: peripheral blood, taken after recovery from COVID-19. This receptor chain uses TRBV27 and TRBJ1-2; TRBD1 lines up with 7 middle nucleotides. This clonotype was sampled from a human donor who had recovered from COVID-19. The bases read TGTGCCAGCAGTAAAAGGGACAGTGACGGCTACACCTTC. Its coded protein is CASSKRDSDGYTF.